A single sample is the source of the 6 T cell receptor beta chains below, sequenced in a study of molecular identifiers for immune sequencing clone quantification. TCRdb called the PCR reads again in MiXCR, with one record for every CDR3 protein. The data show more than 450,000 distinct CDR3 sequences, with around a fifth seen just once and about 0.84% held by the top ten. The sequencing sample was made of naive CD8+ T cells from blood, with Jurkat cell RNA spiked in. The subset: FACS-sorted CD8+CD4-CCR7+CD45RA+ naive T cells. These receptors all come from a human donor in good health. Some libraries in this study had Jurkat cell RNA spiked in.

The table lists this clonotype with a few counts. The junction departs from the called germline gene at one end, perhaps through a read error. The CDR3 spells CSAPGDPSFNEQFF. DNA of the CDR3: TGCAGTGCCCCGGGGGACCCCTCCTTCAATGAGCAGTTCTTC. The chain combines TRBV20-1 with TRBJ2-1, with D tentatively TRBD2 (6 bases). The CDR3 runs 14 residues. CDR1 DFQATT and CDR2 SNEGSKA come from the germline V gene (reference sequence).

CDR3 loop: CASSPGQGKYGYTF. The CDR3 DNA is TGTGCCAGCAGCCCAGGACAGGGGAAGTATGGCTACACCTTC. The rearrangement uses TRBV13 and TRBJ1-2, with TRBD1 matching 9 bases. The CDR3 extends over 14 amino acids. The J segment lost 5 bases and the V segment lost 5 bases, leaving 6 bases of the junction unmatched. Germline V gene lookup returns CDR1 PRHDT and CDR2 FYEKMQ (reference sequence).

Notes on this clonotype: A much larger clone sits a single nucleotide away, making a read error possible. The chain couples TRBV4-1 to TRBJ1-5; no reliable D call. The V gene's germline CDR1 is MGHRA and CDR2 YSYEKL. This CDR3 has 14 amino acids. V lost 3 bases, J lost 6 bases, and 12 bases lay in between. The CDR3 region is CASSHRGRGQPQHF. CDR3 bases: TGCGCCAGCAGCCACCGAGGCCGGGGTCAGCCCCAGCATTTT.

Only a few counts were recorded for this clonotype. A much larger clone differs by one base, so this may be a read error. For the CDR3, the DNA is TGTGCCAGCAGTGAAGTCACTGAAGCTTTCTTT. Translating it yields CASSEVTEAFF. This chain joins TRBV25-1 and TRBJ1-1; unclear D gene. The CDR3 runs 11 residues. V was trimmed by 2 bases and J by 4 bases, leaving 2 bases between them. Germline values: CDR1 MGHDK, CDR2 SYGVNS.

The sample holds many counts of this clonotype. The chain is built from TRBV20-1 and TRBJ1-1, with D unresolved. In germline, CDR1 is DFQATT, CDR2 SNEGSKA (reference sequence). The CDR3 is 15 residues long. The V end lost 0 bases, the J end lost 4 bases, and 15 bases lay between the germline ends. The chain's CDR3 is CSARDIQALITEAFF. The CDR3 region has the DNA TGCAGTGCTAGAGATATCCAGGCCTTAATCACTGAAGCTTTCTTT.

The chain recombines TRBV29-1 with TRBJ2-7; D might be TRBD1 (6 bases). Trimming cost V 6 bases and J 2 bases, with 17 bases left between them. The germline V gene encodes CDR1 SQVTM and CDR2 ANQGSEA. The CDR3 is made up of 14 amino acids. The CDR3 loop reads CSVMTGEKAYEQYF. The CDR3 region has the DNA TGCAGCGTGATGACAGGAGAGAAAGCCTACGAGCAGTACTTC.